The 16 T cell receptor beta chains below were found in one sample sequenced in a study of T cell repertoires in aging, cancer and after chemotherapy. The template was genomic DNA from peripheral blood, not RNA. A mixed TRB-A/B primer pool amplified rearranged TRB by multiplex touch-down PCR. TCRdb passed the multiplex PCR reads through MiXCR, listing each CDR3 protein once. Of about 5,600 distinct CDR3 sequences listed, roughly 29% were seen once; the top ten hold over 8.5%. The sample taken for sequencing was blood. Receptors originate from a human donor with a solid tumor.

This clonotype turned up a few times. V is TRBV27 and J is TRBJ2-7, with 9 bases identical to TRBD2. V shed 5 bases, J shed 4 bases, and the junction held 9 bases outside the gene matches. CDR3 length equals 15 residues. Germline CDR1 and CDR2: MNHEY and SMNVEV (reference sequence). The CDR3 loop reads CASSARSSGGYEQYF. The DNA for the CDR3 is TGTGCCAGCAGTGCCCGGAGTAGCGGGGGTTACGAGCAGTACTTC.

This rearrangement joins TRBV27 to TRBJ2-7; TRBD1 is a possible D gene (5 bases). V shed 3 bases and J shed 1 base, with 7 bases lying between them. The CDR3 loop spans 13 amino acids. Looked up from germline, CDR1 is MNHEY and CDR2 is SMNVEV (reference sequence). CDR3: CASSLTASYEQYF. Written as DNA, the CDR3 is TGTGCCAGCAGTTTGACAGCGTCCTACGAGCAGTACTTC.

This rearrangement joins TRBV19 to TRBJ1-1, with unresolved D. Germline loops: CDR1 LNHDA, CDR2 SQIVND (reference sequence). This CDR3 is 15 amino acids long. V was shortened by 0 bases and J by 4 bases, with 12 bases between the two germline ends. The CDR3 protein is CASSIDPSGSTEAFF. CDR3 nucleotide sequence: TGTGCCAGTAGTATAGATCCCAGTGGTTCCACTGAAGCTTTCTTT. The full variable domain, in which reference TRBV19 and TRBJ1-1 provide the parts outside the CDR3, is DGGITQSPKYLFRKEGQNVTLSCEQNLNHDAMYWYRQDPGQGLRLIYYSQIVNDFQKGDIAEGYSVSREKKESFPLTVTSAQKNPTAFYLCASSIDPSGSTEAFFGQGTRLTVV.

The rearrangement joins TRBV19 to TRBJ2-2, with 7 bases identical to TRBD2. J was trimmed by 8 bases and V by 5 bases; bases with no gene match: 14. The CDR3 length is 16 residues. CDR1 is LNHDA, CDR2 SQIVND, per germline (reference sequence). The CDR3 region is CASSRLGGDSTGELFF. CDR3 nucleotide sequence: TGTGCCAGTAGTCGCCTGGGGGGGGACTCTACAGGGGAGCTGTTTTTT.

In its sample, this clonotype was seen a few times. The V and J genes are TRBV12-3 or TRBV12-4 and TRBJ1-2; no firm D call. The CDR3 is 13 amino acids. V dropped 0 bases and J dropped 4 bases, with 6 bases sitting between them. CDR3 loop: CASSLAGSYGYTF. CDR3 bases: TGTGCCAGCAGTTTAGCAGGGTCCTATGGCTACACCTTC.

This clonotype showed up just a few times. CDR3 loop: CASSLPSDMSNQPQHF. DNA for the CDR3: TGTGCCAGCAGCTTACCCTCCGACATGAGCAATCAGCCCCAGCATTTT. The V gene is TRBV7-2, the J gene TRBJ1-5; D call uncertain. Germline CDR1 reads SGHTA; CDR2 reads FQGNSA. The CDR3 consists of 16 residues. Trimming took 2 bases from V and 1 from J, leaving 12 bases between them.

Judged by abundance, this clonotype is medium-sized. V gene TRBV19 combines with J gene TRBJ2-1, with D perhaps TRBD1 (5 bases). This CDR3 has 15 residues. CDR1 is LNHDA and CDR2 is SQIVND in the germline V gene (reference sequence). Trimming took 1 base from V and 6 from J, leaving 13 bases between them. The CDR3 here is CASSIAASGANEQFF. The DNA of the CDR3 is TGTGCCAGTAGTATAGCGGCTAGTGGGGCCAATGAGCAGTTCTTC. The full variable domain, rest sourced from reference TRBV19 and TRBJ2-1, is DGGITQSPKYLFRKEGQNVTLSCEQNLNHDAMYWYRQDPGQGLRLIYYSQIVNDFQKGDIAEGYSVSREKKESFPLTVTSAQKNPTAFYLCASSIAASGANEQFFGPGTRLTVL.

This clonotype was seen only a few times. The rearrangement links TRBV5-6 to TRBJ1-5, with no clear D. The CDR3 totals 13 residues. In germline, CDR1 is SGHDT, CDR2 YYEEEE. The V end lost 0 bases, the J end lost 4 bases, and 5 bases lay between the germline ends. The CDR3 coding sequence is TGTGCCAGCAGCTTGGGAGAGAATCAGCCCCAGCATTTT. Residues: CASSLGENQPQHF.

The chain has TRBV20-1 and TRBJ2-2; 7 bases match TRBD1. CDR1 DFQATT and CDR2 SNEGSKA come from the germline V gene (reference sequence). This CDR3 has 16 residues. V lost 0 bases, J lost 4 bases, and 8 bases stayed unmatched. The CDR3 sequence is CSARDPTGTATGELFF. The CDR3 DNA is TGCAGTGCTAGAGACCCGACAGGGACGGCCACCGGGGAGCTGTTTTTT.

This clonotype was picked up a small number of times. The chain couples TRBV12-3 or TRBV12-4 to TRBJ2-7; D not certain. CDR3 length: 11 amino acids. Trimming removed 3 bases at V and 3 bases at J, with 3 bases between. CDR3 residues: CASSLVYEQYF. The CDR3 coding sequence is TGTGCCAGCAGTTTGGTCTACGAGCAGTACTTC.

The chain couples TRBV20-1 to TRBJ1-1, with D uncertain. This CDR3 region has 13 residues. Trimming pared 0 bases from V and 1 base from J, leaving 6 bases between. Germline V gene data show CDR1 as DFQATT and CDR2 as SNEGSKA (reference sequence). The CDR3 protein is CSARDAGNTEAFF. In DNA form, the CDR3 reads TGCAGTGCTAGAGACGCCGGGAACACTGAAGCTTTCTTT.

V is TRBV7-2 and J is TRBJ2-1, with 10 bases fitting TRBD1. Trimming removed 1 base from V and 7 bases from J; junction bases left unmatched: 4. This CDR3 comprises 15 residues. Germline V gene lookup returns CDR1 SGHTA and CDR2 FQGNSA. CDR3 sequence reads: CASSLGDRGRNEQFF. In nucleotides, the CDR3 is TGTGCCAGCAGCTTAGGCGACAGGGGGCGGAATGAGCAGTTCTTC.

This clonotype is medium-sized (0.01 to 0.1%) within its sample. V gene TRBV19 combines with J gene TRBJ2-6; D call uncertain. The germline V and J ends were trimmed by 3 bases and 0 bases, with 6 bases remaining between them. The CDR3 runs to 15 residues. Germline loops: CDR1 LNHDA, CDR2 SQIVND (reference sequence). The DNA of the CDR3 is TGTGCCAGTAGTATCGGAAACTCTGGGGCCAACGTCCTGACTTTC. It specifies CASSIGNSGANVLTF.

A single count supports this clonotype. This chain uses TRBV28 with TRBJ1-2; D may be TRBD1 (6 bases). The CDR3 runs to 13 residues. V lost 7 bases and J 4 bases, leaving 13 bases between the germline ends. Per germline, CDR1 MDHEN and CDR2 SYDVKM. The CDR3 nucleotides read TGTGCCAGCAAGGGACACCAGACCTATGGCTACACCTTC. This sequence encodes CASKGHQTYGYTF.

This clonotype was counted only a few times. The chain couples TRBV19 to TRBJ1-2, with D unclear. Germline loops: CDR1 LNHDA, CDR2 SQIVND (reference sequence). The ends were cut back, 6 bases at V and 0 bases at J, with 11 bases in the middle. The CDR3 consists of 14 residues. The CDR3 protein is CASSLVGANYGYTF. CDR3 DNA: TGTGCCAGTAGCCTCGTGGGCGCTAACTATGGCTACACCTTC.

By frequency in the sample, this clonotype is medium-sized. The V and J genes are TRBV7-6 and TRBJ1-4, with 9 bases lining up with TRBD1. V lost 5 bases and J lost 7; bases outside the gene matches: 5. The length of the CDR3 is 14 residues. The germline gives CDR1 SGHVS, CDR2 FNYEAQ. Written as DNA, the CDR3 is TGTGCCAGCAGCCAGGGACAGGGAGGTGAAAAACTGTTTTTT. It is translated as CASSQGQGGEKLFF.